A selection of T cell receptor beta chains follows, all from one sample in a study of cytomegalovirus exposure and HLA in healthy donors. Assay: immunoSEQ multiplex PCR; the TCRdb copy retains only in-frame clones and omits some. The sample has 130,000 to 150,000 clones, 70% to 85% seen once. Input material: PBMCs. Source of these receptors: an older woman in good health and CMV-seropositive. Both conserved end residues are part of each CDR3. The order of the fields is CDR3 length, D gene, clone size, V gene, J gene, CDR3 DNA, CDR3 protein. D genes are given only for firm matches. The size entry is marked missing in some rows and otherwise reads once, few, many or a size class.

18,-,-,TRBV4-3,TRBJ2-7,TGCGCCAGCAGCCTCAATCCACCCCCAGACACCCCAACCTACGAGCAGTACTTC,CASSLNPPPDTPTYEQYF
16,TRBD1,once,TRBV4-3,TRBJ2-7,TGCGCCAGCAGCCAAGGCCTACAGGGGGCGCTTTACGAGCAGTACTTC,CASSQGLQGALYEQYF
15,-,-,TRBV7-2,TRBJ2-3,TGTGCCAGCAGCCAGCGGCAGGGGAATCCAGATACGCAGTATTTT,CASSQRQGNPDTQYF
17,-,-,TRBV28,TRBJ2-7,TGTGCCAGCAGTCCCCCCATTTACAGGGGGAGGGTCTACGAGCAGTACTTC,CASSPPIYRGRVYEQYF
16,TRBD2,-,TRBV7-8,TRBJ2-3,TGTGCCAGCAGCTTAGGAGCGGGAGGGCTCACAGATACGCAGTATTTT,CASSLGAGGLTDTQYF
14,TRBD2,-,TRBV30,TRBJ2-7,TGTGCCCTGGACCCCGGGACTAGTCGTTACGAGCAGTACTTC,CALDPGTSRYEQYF
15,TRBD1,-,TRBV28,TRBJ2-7,TGTGCCAGCAGTCAATACCGGGACAGGGGCTACGAGCAGTACTTC,CASSQYRDRGYEQYF
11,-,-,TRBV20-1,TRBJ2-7,TGCAGTGCTAGACCCCTCGACGAGCAGTACTTC,CSARPLDEQYF
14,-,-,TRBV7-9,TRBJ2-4,TGTGCCAGCAGCTTAGGGGGAGTTAAAAACATTCAGTACTTC,CASSLGGVKNIQYF
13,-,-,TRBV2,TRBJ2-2,TGTGCCAGCAATGAATCCGGGAATGGGGAGCTGTTTTTT,CASNESGNGELFF
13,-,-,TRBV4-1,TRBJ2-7,TGCGCCAGCAGCCAAGAGACATCTTACGAGCAGTACTTC,CASSQETSYEQYF
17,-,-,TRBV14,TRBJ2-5,TGTGCCAGCAGCCAAGATATGGGCCCGGAGCGGCAAGAGACCCAGTACTTC,CASSQDMGPERQETQYF
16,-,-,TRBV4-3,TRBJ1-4,TGCGCCAGCAGCCAAAACCGGGGGGCAACTAATGAAAAACTGTTTTTT,CASSQNRGATNEKLFF
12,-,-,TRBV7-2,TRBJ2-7,TGTGCCAGCAGCTACTATGGCTACGAGCAGTACTTC,CASSYYGYEQYF
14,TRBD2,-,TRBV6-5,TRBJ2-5,TGTGCCAGCAGGGCGGGAGGGCCAGGTCGAGAGCAGTACTTC,CASRAGGPGREQYF
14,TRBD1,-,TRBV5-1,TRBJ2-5,TGCGCCAGCAGCTTGACAGGGGGCATGGAGACCCAGTACTTC,CASSLTGGMETQYF
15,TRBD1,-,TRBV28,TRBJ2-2,TGTGCCAGCAGTCTCGGGACAGGGAGGGCCGGGGAGCTGTTTTTT,CASSLGTGRAGELFF
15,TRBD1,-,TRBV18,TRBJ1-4,TGTGCCAGCTCACCCTGGGACAGCCATCACGAAAAACTGTTTTTT,CASSPWDSHHEKLFF
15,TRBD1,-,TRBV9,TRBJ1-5,TGTGCCAGCAGCGCCGGGACAGTTTTCAATCAGCCCCAGCATTTT,CASSAGTVFNQPQHF
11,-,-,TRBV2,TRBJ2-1,TGTGCCAGCAGTATATACAATGAGCAGTTCTTC,CASSIYNEQFF
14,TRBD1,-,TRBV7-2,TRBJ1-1,TGTGCCAGCAGCTTAGTACAGGGGAGCTCTGAAGCTTTCTTT,CASSLVQGSSEAFF
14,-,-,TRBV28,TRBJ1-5,TGTGCCAGCAGTTTAGACAGGCGTAAGCAGCCCCAGCATTTT,CASSLDRRKQPQHF